Each of the 32 T cell receptor beta chains below was sequenced from the same sample in a study of shared clonotypes between healthy human individuals (dated by TCRdb to 2019 to 2021). Library preparation was by the immunoSEQ multiplex PCR assay. TCRdb took this table from immuneACCESS and kept in-frame rearrangements with V and J called. Such tables lack part of the clones; where checked against another copy, unresolved V genes explain under half of the gap, and the rest is unexplained. The sample table lists roughly 720,000 clones, about 92% of them with a count of one. The ten most abundant clones make up 34% of the sample. Material: memory CD8+ T cells from PBMCs. The cell subset or site label on this specimen signifies: CD45RO+ cells pooled with CCR7-negative TemRA cells. Receptors originate from a man between 18 and 35 years old in good health. Some clones in this sample may be carry-over from other donors' samples.

The CDR3 sequence: CASIPEALGFERGSTDTQYF. In DNA form, the CDR3 reads TGTGCCAGCATCCCGGAAGCTCTGGGGTTTGAGCGGGGGAGCACAGATACGCAGTATTTT. This chain joins TRBV7-8 and TRBJ2-3; TRBD2 aligns across 8 bases. This CDR3 is 20 amino acids long. V was clipped by 7 bases and J by 0 bases; unmatched bases: 21. Germline loops: CDR1 SGHVS, CDR2 FQNEAQ. The whole variable domain, filled in from reference TRBV7-8 and TRBJ2-3, reads GAGVSQSPRYKVAKRGQDVALRCDPISGHVSLFWYQQALGQGPEFLTYFQNEAQLDKSGLPSDRFFAERPEGSVSTLKIQRTQQEDSAVYLCASIPEALGFERGSTDTQYFGPGTRLTVL.

CDR3 nucleotides: TGTGCCAGCTCACCAGAAAAAAACAGGGCCGATGAAGATACGCAGTATTTT. This sequence encodes CASSPEKNRADEDTQYF. V gene TRBV18 combines with J gene TRBJ2-3; D perhaps matches TRBD1 (6 bases). The CDR3 loop spans 17 amino acids. The germline V gene encodes CDR1 KGHSH and CDR2 LQKENI. Trimming took 2 bases from V and 5 from J, leaving 20 bases between them.

The rearrangement uses TRBV4-3 and TRBJ2-3; 12 positions match TRBD2. There are 19 residues in the CDR3. V trimming: 1 base; J trimming: 5 bases; junction bases outside the gene matches: 13. CDR1 is LGHNA and CDR2 is YSLEER in the germline V gene. The DNA for the CDR3 is TGCGCCAGCAGCCAAGCCACCCTAAGACTAGCGGGAGTAGTAGATACGCAGTATTTT. Its protein is CASSQATLRLAGVVDTQYF.

This sequence joins TRBV27 and TRBJ2-7, with 7 bases identical to TRBD1. Per the germline V gene, CDR1 is MNHEY and CDR2 is SMNVEV (reference sequence). V gave up 3 bases and J gave up 9 bases; unmatched junction bases: 14. This CDR3 comprises 15 residues. The DNA of the CDR3 is TGTGCCAGCAGTTTGAGGTCCCGGGACAGCTTCGGGCAGTACTTC. It yields the protein CASSLRSRDSFGQYF.

This clone was counted once. The gene calls are TRBV28 and TRBJ2-7; 7 nucleotides agree with TRBD1. The CDR3 loop spans 17 amino acids. CDR1 MDHEN and CDR2 SYDVKM come from the germline V gene. The J segment lost 1 base and the V segment lost 3 bases, leaving 12 bases of the junction unmatched. Here the CDR3 reads CASSFLAQGSLSYEQYF. The CDR3 DNA is TGTGCCAGCAGTTTTCTGGCACAGGGGTCCCTTTCCTACGAGCAGTACTTC.

This clone showed up just a few times. The V call is TRBV27, the J call TRBJ1-1; maybe TRBD1 (6 bases). The CDR3 runs to 17 residues. CDR1 and CDR2 (germline): MNHEY, SMNVEV (reference sequence). The V end was cut by 5 bases, the J end by 4 bases, with 23 bases between. The CDR3 spells CASSGPGHPRLVTEAFF. The CDR3 nucleotides read TGTGCCAGCAGTGGACCGGGACACCCGCGTTTGGTCACTGAAGCTTTCTTT.

The V call is TRBV11-2, the J call TRBJ2-7; D is unclear. Per the germline V gene, CDR1 is SGHAT and CDR2 is FQNNGV. This CDR3 region has 13 residues. Trimming removed 4 bases from V and 3 bases from J, with 10 bases in between. CDR3 in amino acids: CASSYMEGYEQYF. CDR3 DNA sequence: TGTGCCAGCAGCTATATGGAAGGCTACGAGCAGTACTTC.

V is TRBV9 and J is TRBJ2-1; TRBD2 aligns across 15 bases. Germline assignment: CDR1 SGDLS and CDR2 YYNGEE. The CDR3 has 20 amino acids. With V trimmed by 2 bases and J by 6 bases, 15 bases remained unmatched. The DNA of the CDR3 is TGTGCCAGCAGCGTCACCTATGGGGGGACTAGCGGGAGGAGGTCCAATGAGCAGTTCTTC. It encodes CASSVTYGGTSGRRSNEQFF. Combining the CDR3 with reference TRBV9 and TRBJ2-1 gives the whole variable domain DSGVTQTPKHLITATGQRVTLRCSPRSGDLSVYWYQQSLDQGLQFLIQYYNGEERAKGNILERFSAQQFPDLHSELNLSSLELGDSALYFCASSVTYGGTSGRRSNEQFFGPGTRLTVL.

V usage is TRBV5-4 and J usage is TRBJ2-7, with 10 bases fitting TRBD1. With V trimmed by 0 bases and J by 6 bases, 3 bases remained unmatched. Looked up from germline, CDR1 is SGHNT and CDR2 is YYREEE (reference sequence). This CDR3 comprises 14 residues. CDR3 in DNA: TGTGCCAGCAGCTTGGGACAGGGGGCACTCGAGCAGTACTTC. Its translation is CASSLGQGALEQYF. Full variable domain (missing parts from reference TRBV5-4 and TRBJ2-7): ETGVTQSPTHLIKTRGQQVTLRCSSQSGHNTVSWYQQALGQGPQFIFQYYREEENGRGNFPPRFSGLQFPNYSSELNVNALELDDSALYLCASSLGQGALEQYFGPGTRLTVT.

V and J are TRBV27 and TRBJ1-2; a possible D gene is TRBD1 (5 bases). Deletions cut 10 bases from V and 4 bases from J, with 31 bases between. Germline lookup yields CDR1 MNHEY and CDR2 SMNVEV (reference sequence). The CDR3 spans 18 residues. Here the CDR3 reads CATSSHPHTKTESYGYTF. The CDR3, as DNA: TGTGCCACCTCTTCCCACCCCCACACTAAGACAGAAAGCTATGGCTACACCTTC.

The rearrangement joins TRBV11-2 to TRBJ2-7, with TRBD2 matching over 7 bases. This CDR3 comprises 13 residues. CDR1 SGHAT and CDR2 FQNNGV come from the germline V gene. Unmatched junction bases numbered 5, after V lost 5 bases and J lost 4 bases. CDR3 sequence: CASSGGGPYEQYF. CDR3 nucleotides: TGTGCCAGCAGCGGGGGAGGGCCTTACGAGCAGTACTTC. The whole variable domain, remainder taken from reference TRBV11-2 and TRBJ2-7, is EAGVAQSPRYKIIEKRQSVAFWCNPISGHATLYWYQQILGQGPKLLIQFQNNGVVDDSQLPKDRFSAERLKGVDSTLKIQPAKLEDSAVYLCASSGGGPYEQYFGPGTRLTVT.

The chain is built from TRBV27 and TRBJ2-5; TRBD2 aligns across 7 bases. Germline loops: CDR1 MNHEY, CDR2 SMNVEV (reference sequence). This CDR3 spans 15 amino acids. Trimming at V came to 1 base and at J to 2 bases, leaving 4 bases not matched to a gene. The DNA of the CDR3 is TGTGCCAGCAGTTTATTCCGGGAGGAACAAGAGACCCAGTACTTC. Encoded protein: CASSLFREEQETQYF.

This chain connects TRBV10-3 to TRBJ1-2; D call uncertain. CDR1 ENHRY and CDR2 SYGVKD come from the germline V gene. V lost 0 bases and J lost 1, with 9 bases in between. The CDR3 is 15 amino acids. The CDR3: CAISESFGGNYGYTF. The CDR3 nucleotides are TGTGCCATCAGTGAGTCGTTTGGCGGTAACTATGGCTACACCTTC.

The rearrangement links TRBV19 to TRBJ2-7, with D possibly being TRBD2 (5 bases). The CDR3 has 17 residues. CDR1 and CDR2 (germline): LNHDA, SQIVND (reference sequence). V was trimmed by 1 base and J by 3 bases, leaving 19 bases between them. The CDR3 DNA reads as TGTGCCAGTAGTATAGTGGCAGCCTCCGGGATGATCTACGAGCAGTACTTC. Residues: CASSIVAASGMIYEQYF. The full variable domain, with the rest looked up from reference TRBV19 and TRBJ2-7, is DGGITQSPKYLFRKEGQNVTLSCEQNLNHDAMYWYRQDPGQGLRLIYYSQIVNDFQKGDIAEGYSVSREKKESFPLTVTSAQKNPTAFYLCASSIVAASGMIYEQYFGPGTRLTVT.

The gene calls are TRBV2 and TRBJ1-2; D is perhaps TRBD1 (5 bases). The CDR3 consists of 16 residues. Trimming left V 4 bases short and J 0 bases short, with 15 bases between. The germline gives CDR1 SNHLY, CDR2 FYNNEI. CDR3 sequence reads: CASSVLGTPANYGYTF. Written as DNA, the CDR3 is TGTGCCAGCAGTGTGTTAGGGACGCCAGCTAACTATGGCTACACCTTC.

V usage is TRBV28 and J usage is TRBJ2-7; D gene uncertain. The CDR3 loop spans 13 amino acids. Germline V lookup: CDR1 MDHEN, CDR2 SYDVKM. V shed 1 base and J shed 3 bases, with 7 bases lying between them. This CDR3 reads CASSLYENYEQYF. The DNA for the CDR3 is TGTGCCAGCAGTTTATATGAAAACTACGAGCAGTACTTC.

The gene calls are TRBV5-4 and TRBJ2-2; weak D call: TRBD2 (5 bases). The germline CDR1 and CDR2 sequences are SGHNT and YYREEE (reference sequence). The CDR3 has 15 amino acids. Trimming shortened V by 5 bases and J by 7 bases, and 18 bases separated the two germline ends. Written as DNA, the CDR3 is TGTGCCAGCAGTATTTTAGAGGGATTGGGCGGGGAGCTGTTTTTT. Residues: CASSILEGLGGELFF.

This clone was counted a single time. The gene calls are TRBV11-2 and TRBJ2-1, with D possibly matching TRBD1 (6 bases). Germline loops: CDR1 SGHAT, CDR2 FQNNGV. The CDR3 has 18 residues. V lost 1 base and J lost 2, with 18 bases in between. The CDR3 nucleotides are TGTGCCAGCAGCTTAGCAGGGGCAGGCTTTTCACCCTACAATGAGCAGTTCTTC. It codes for CASSLAGAGFSPYNEQFF. Full variable domain (missing parts from reference TRBV11-2 and TRBJ2-1): EAGVAQSPRYKIIEKRQSVAFWCNPISGHATLYWYQQILGQGPKLLIQFQNNGVVDDSQLPKDRFSAERLKGVDSTLKIQPAKLEDSAVYLCASSLAGAGFSPYNEQFFGPGTRLTVL.

This chain uses TRBV18 with TRBJ2-2; 11 nucleotides agree with TRBD1. The CDR3 covers 17 residues. After removal of 1 base from V and 4 bases from J, the junction contained 5 bases not matched to a gene. The germline V gene has CDR1 KGHSH and CDR2 LQKENI. CDR3 in DNA: TGTGCCAGCTCACCACAAGGACAGGGGGCTGGCACCGGGGAGCTGTTTTTT. This translates into CASSPQGQGAGTGELFF.

This clone is a singleton in its sample. This chain uses TRBV5-5 with TRBJ1-2; D is unresolved. This CDR3 has 11 residues. Per germline, CDR1 SGHKS and CDR2 YYEKEE (reference sequence). V gave up 0 bases and J gave up 8 bases, with 5 bases separating them. The CDR3 region is CASSLGLGYTF. The CDR3 coding sequence is TGTGCCAGCAGCTTGGGGCTAGGCTACACCTTC. Using reference TRBV5-5 and TRBJ1-2 for the parts outside the CDR3, the full variable domain is DAGVTQSPTHLIKTRGQQVTLRCSPISGHKSVSWYQQVLGQGPQFIFQYYEKEERGRGNFPDRFSARQFPNYSSELNVNALLLGDSALYLCASSLGLGYTFGSGTRLTVV.

V usage is TRBV5-1 and J usage is TRBJ2-7; the match to TRBD1 covers 8 bases. Germline-derived CDR1 and CDR2 are SGHRS and YFSETQ. The V gene end was trimmed by 6 bases and the J gene end by 7 bases; junction bases not matched to a gene: 9. The CDR3 runs to 13 residues. Here the CDR3 DNA reads TGCGCCAGCACACCGACAGGGGCGGGTGAGCAGTACTTC. This gives the protein CASTPTGAGEQYF.

This sequence joins TRBV11-1 and TRBJ1-1; the D is unclear. Trimming shortened V by 5 bases and J by 1 base, and 11 bases separated the two germline ends. The V gene's germline CDR1 is SGHAT and CDR2 FQDESV (reference sequence). The CDR3 runs 14 residues. As DNA, the CDR3 is TGTGCCAGCAGCCCGACTGGCGGGAACACTGAAGCTTTCTTT. Its translation: CASSPTGGNTEAFF.

This chain uses TRBV6-1 with TRBJ2-1; D is ambiguous. The CDR3 is made up of 13 amino acids. The V gene's germline CDR1 is MNHNS and CDR2 SASEGT. V was trimmed by 6 bases and J by 4 bases, leaving 10 bases between them. CDR3 protein: CASRPPRYNEQFF. The CDR3 DNA sequence: TGTGCCAGCAGGCCTCCCAGGTACAATGAGCAGTTCTTC.

The chain combines TRBV30 with TRBJ1-1; TRBD1 is a possible D gene (5 bases). The germline V gene has CDR1 GTSNPN and CDR2 SVGIG (reference sequence). This CDR3 contains 14 residues. Trimming took 5 bases from V and 5 from J, leaving 18 bases between them. The CDR3 protein is CAWAFGARGTEAFF. In DNA, the CDR3 is TGTGCCTGGGCCTTTGGGGCCCGGGGAACTGAAGCTTTCTTT.

The table lists this clone with a count of one. V is TRBV7-9 and J is TRBJ1-2; TRBD1 is a possible D gene (6 bases). The CDR3 contains 17 residues. The ends were cut back, 6 bases at V and 8 bases at J, with 28 bases in the middle. From germline, CDR1 is SEHNR and CDR2 FQNEAQ (reference sequence). The CDR3 DNA is TGTGCCAGCAGTTCCGCGACGGGGGGGCCCCTCTATGACGGCTACACCTTC. Protein sequence: CASSSATGGPLYDGYTF.

The V and J genes are TRBV9 and TRBJ2-5, with 8 bases lining up with TRBD2. V was clipped by 0 bases and J by 5 bases; unmatched bases: 9. The CDR3 runs to 16 residues. Germline V lookup: CDR1 SGDLS, CDR2 YYNGEE. CDR3 bases: TGTGCCAGCAGCGTAGAAGCGGGAGTTACCCAGGAGACCCAGTACTTC. Translating gives CASSVEAGVTQETQYF.

The genes are TRBV5-1 and TRBJ2-1; D remains ambiguous. The germline V gene encodes CDR1 SGHRS and CDR2 YFSETQ. With 7 bases removed from V and 0 bases from J, the gap between germline ends came to 8 bases. The CDR3 has 13 residues. The CDR3 loop reads CASAESSYNEQFF. For the CDR3, the DNA is TGCGCCAGCGCTGAGAGCTCCTACAATGAGCAGTTCTTC.

This chain links TRBV13 with TRBJ2-1; possibly TRBD1 for D (5 bases). Germline V gene lookup returns CDR1 PRHDT and CDR2 FYEKMQ (reference sequence). CDR3 length equals 14 residues. V was trimmed by 4 bases and J by 1 base, leaving 8 bases between them. The CDR3 is CASSWGLSYNEQFF. CDR3 sequence (DNA): TGTGCCAGCAGCTGGGGCCTATCCTACAATGAGCAGTTCTTC.

The chain links TRBV5-1 to TRBJ1-1; no clear D. Germline lookup yields CDR1 SGHRS and CDR2 YFSETQ. The CDR3 spans 14 residues. The germline V and J ends were trimmed by 4 bases and 1 base, with 11 bases remaining between them. The CDR3: CASSQLPSNTEAFF. As DNA, the CDR3 is TGCGCCAGCAGCCAGCTACCGTCGAACACTGAAGCTTTCTTT.

This clone was detected once. The chain has TRBV11-2 and TRBJ2-5, with 7 nucleotides matching TRBD2. Germline-derived CDR1 and CDR2 are SGHAT and FQNNGV. Trimming at V came to 4 bases and at J to 4 bases, leaving 6 bases not matched to a gene. This CDR3 region has 14 residues. The CDR3 bases are TGTGCCAGCAGCTCCGGGGGAGGGGTAGAGACCCAGTACTTC. This codes for CASSSGGGVETQYF.

The J gene is TRBJ2-6, the V gene TRBV7-9; D ambiguous. V lost 2 bases and J lost 5, with 10 bases in between. CDR1 SEHNR and CDR2 FQNEAQ come from the germline V gene (reference sequence). The CDR3 is 15 residues long. This chain's CDR3 is CASSLPSLRANVLTF. The CDR3 DNA reads TGTGCCAGCAGCTTACCTTCGCTGCGGGCCAACGTCCTGACTTTC. Based on the CDR3 plus reference TRBV7-9 and TRBJ2-6, the full variable domain is DTGVSQNPRHKITKRGQNVTFRCDPISEHNRLYWYRQTLGQGPEFLTYFQNEAQLEKSRLLSDRFSAERPKGSFSTLEIQRTEQGDSAMYLCASSLPSLRANVLTFGAGSRLTVL.

The chain joins TRBV7-9 to TRBJ1-2, with 9 bases aligning to TRBD1. Unmatched junction bases numbered 9, after V lost 5 bases and J lost 8 bases. In germline, CDR1 is SEHNR, CDR2 FQNEAQ (reference sequence). The CDR3 covers 14 residues. CDR3 DNA sequence: TGTGCCAGCAGCCTCGGGACAGGGAACGAGGGCTACACCTTC. It translates to CASSLGTGNEGYTF.